What follows are 20 T cell receptor beta chains derived from one specimen sequenced in a study of blood T cell repertoires in COVID-19. The data were produced by immunoSEQ multiplex PCR, yet TCRdb's version contains in-frame clones alone and is incomplete. The table shows 250,000 to 350,000 clones, with 70% to 90% occurring only once. The sample comprised peripheral blood. The source of these receptors is a man aged 18 to 29 who had recovered from COVID-19.

There are a few counts of this clone. The J gene is TRBJ1-6, the V gene TRBV10-3; TRBD1 might be the D (6 bases). Trimming left V 10 bases short and J 10 bases short, with 20 bases between. Germline CDR1 reads ENHRY; CDR2 reads SYGVKD. The CDR3 covers 14 residues. The CDR3: CATLLDRSGSPLHF. In DNA form, the CDR3 reads TGTGCCACCCTGTTGGACAGATCAGGATCACCCCTCCACTTT.

The chain recombines TRBV6-5 with TRBJ2-1, with 9 bases identical to TRBD1. There are 15 residues in the CDR3. J lost 3 bases, V lost 7 bases, and 7 bases had no gene match. Germline V gives CDR1 MNHEY, CDR2 SVGAGI. The DNA for the CDR3 is TGTGCCAGCAAGATTACAGGGGGCATCTACAATGAGCAGTTCTTC. This codes for CASKITGGIYNEQFF.

This rearrangement joins TRBV10-3 to TRBJ2-1, with 13 positions matching TRBD2. The J segment lost 8 bases and the V segment lost 6 bases, leaving 7 bases of the junction unmatched. Germline CDR1 reads ENHRY; CDR2 reads SYGVKD. The CDR3 is 15 residues long. Here the CDR3 DNA reads TGTGCCATCAGGACTAGCGGGGGGAGTATGGATGAGCAGTTCTTC. This codes for CAIRTSGGSMDEQFF.

This CDR3 reads CASSDLPGQMNTEAFF. The CDR3 coding sequence is TGTGCCAGCAGTGACTTGCCGGGACAGATGAACACTGAAGCTTTCTTT. The V and J genes are TRBV6-6 and TRBJ1-1, with 7 bases matching TRBD1. This CDR3 contains 16 residues. Trimming removed 5 bases from V and 0 bases from J; junction bases left unmatched: 9. Germline V CDR1 and CDR2: MNHNY, SVGAGI (reference sequence).

This chain uses TRBV29-1 with TRBJ1-1; D is uncertain. The germline CDR1 and CDR2 sequences are SQVTM and ANQGSEA. This CDR3 region has 13 residues. V lost 5 bases and J lost 2, with 12 bases in between. The CDR3 loop is CSVYQLYNTEAFF. CDR3 bases: TGCAGCGTTTATCAGTTGTACAACACTGAAGCTTTCTTT.

The rearrangement joins TRBV12-3 or TRBV12-4 to TRBJ1-5, with 9 bases that match TRBD1. The CDR3 length is 12 residues. Losses at the gene ends were 5 bases for V and 13 bases for J; bases not matched to a gene: 6. CDR3 nucleotide sequence: TGTGCCAGCAGTCCAGGACAGGGGTATCAGCATTTT. This gives the protein CASSPGQGYQHF.

In its sample, this clone was seen once. The V gene is TRBV7-8, the J gene TRBJ1-2, with a possible D match to TRBD1 (5 bases). The V end was cut by 2 bases, the J end by 5 bases, with 12 bases between. Germline loops: CDR1 SGHVS, CDR2 FQNEAQ. This CDR3 has 14 residues. The CDR3 loop reads CASSLSRAAYGYTF. The CDR3 DNA sequence: TGTGCCAGCAGCTTAAGCAGGGCCGCTTATGGCTACACCTTC.

This chain connects TRBV7-9 to TRBJ2-7; D might be TRBD1 (5 bases). This CDR3 spans 15 amino acids. Germline V CDR1 and CDR2: SEHNR, FQNEAQ (reference sequence). Trimming took off 1 base at V and 2 bases at J, with 12 bases between the two ends. CDR3 loop: CASSLGQGSTYEQYF. The CDR3 DNA reads TGTGCCAGCAGCTTAGGGCAGGGCAGTACCTACGAGCAGTACTTC.

This clone appeared once. The rearrangement joins TRBV19 to TRBJ2-7, with TRBD2 identical over 7 bases. Germline trimming cut 4 bases from V and 3 bases from J; bases unmatched to any gene: 9. Germline CDR1 is LNHDA and CDR2 is SQIVND (reference sequence). This CDR3 spans 15 amino acids. The CDR3: CASSRGTGLVYEQYF. CDR3 DNA sequence: TGTGCCAGTAGTAGGGGAACAGGACTAGTCTACGAGCAGTACTTC.

This chain links TRBV10-3 with TRBJ1-4; perhaps TRBD1 as D (6 bases). V lost 0 bases and J 3 bases, leaving 8 bases between the germline ends. CDR1 ENHRY and CDR2 SYGVKD come from the germline V gene. CDR3 length: 15 amino acids. The CDR3 nucleotides read TGTGCCATCAGTGAGTCAGGGGGGGCTAATGAAAAACTGTTTTTT. Its protein is CAISESGGANEKLFF.

This rearrangement joins TRBV7-2 to TRBJ1-2, with D possibly TRBD1 on 6 matching bases. Germline CDR1 and CDR2: SGHTA and FQGNSA. The CDR3 is 13 residues long. V was clipped by 5 bases and J by 5 bases, with 12 bases between them. CDR3 in amino acids: CASSAHREYGYTF. CDR3 bases: TGTGCCAGCAGCGCCCACAGGGAATATGGCTACACCTTC.

This chain's CDR3 is CASSRRGETRTEAFF. The CDR3 DNA is TGTGCCAGCTCGCGGCGGGGGGAAACTCGCACTGAAGCTTTCTTT. The rearrangement joins TRBV18 to TRBJ1-1, with D maybe TRBD1 (5 bases). Trimming left V 6 bases short and J 4 bases short, with 18 bases between. The CDR3 spans 15 residues. The germline gives CDR1 KGHSH, CDR2 LQKENI.

The CDR3 protein is CASSLNNQETQYF. CDR3 DNA sequence: TGTGCCAGCAGTTTAAACAACCAAGAGACCCAGTACTTC. The chain combines TRBV12-3 or TRBV12-4 with TRBJ2-5; D ambiguous. The ends were cut back, 2 bases at V and 0 bases at J, with 4 bases in the middle. The CDR3 runs to 13 residues.

This chain joins TRBV29-1 and TRBJ2-1; 8 bases fit TRBD2. The germline gives CDR1 SQVTM, CDR2 ANQGSEA. The V and J ends lost 4 bases and 3 bases, in that order; junction bases with no gene match: 11. This CDR3 contains 16 residues. Written as DNA, the CDR3 is TGCAGCGTTGTTGACCCCACGGGGGGGGGCTACAATGAGCAGTTCTTC. Its translation: CSVVDPTGGGYNEQFF.

This chain links TRBV10-1 with TRBJ2-1; TRBD2 aligns across 11 bases. Germline trimming cut 6 bases from V and 6 bases from J; bases unmatched to any gene: 7. Per germline, CDR1 WNHNN and CDR2 SYGVQD (reference sequence). This CDR3 is 15 amino acids long. The CDR3 bases are TGCGCCAGCAGCTTCGGGACTAGCGGACTCAATGAGCAGTTCTTC. It encodes CASSFGTSGLNEQFF.

Only one count was recorded for this clone. The rearrangement links TRBV12-3 or TRBV12-4 to TRBJ2-7; 9 bases match TRBD1. The CDR3 has 13 residues. Germline trimming cut 4 bases from V and 3 bases from J; bases unmatched to any gene: 1. CDR3 in DNA: TGTGCCAGCAGTTGGACAGGGGACTACGAGCAGTACTTC. Its protein product is CASSWTGDYEQYF.

The rearrangement joins TRBV3-1 (or the pseudogene TRBV3-2) to TRBJ1-6, with D uncertain. The V gene lost 1 base and the J gene lost 5 bases, with 6 bases spanning the gap. Germline V gene sequence: CDR1 LGHDT, CDR2 YNNKEL (reference sequence). The CDR3 runs to 14 residues. CDR3 in amino acids: CASSQGRDNSPLHF. For the CDR3, the DNA is TGTGCCAGCAGCCAAGGACGGGATAATTCACCCCTCCACTTT.

V is TRBV3-1 (or the pseudogene TRBV3-2) and J is TRBJ2-7; a possible D gene is TRBD1 (6 bases). V was clipped by 6 bases and J by 1 base, with 13 bases between them. Germline CDR1 is LGHDT and CDR2 is YNNKEL (reference sequence). This CDR3 has 14 amino acids. The CDR3 nucleotides read TGTGCCAGCAGTCTCCGGGACAAGTCCTACGAGCAGTACTTC. Amino acids: CASSLRDKSYEQYF.

The rearrangement links TRBV7-2 to TRBJ2-2, with TRBD1 matching over 9 bases. Germline values: CDR1 SGHTA, CDR2 FQGNSA. The V gene end was trimmed by 0 bases and the J gene end by 5 bases; junction bases not matched to a gene: 1. The CDR3 has 15 amino acids. Here the CDR3 reads CASSLAGTGTGELFF. The CDR3 DNA reads TGTGCCAGCAGCTTAGCCGGGACAGGGACCGGGGAGCTGTTTTTT.

This rearrangement joins TRBV19 to TRBJ1-3; D might be TRBD1 (6 bases). The CDR3 sequence is 16 residues long. With 8 bases removed from V and 4 bases from J, the gap between germline ends came to 21 bases. Germline CDR1 is LNHDA and CDR2 is SQIVND (reference sequence). This CDR3 is CASGGLKRGSGNTIYF. DNA of the CDR3: TGTGCCAGTGGTGGCCTTAAGAGGGGGTCCGGAAACACCATATATTTT. The whole variable domain, filled in from reference TRBV19 and TRBJ1-3, reads DGGITQSPKYLFRKEGQNVTLSCEQNLNHDAMYWYRQDPGQGLRLIYYSQIVNDFQKGDIAEGYSVSREKKESFPLTVTSAQKNPTAFYLCASGGLKRGSGNTIYFGEGSWLTVV.